This TCR beta chain appears in the sequencing data of a study of neurological immune-mediated disorders. The CDR3 contains 15 residues. Losses at the gene ends were 1 base for V and 4 bases for J; bases not matched to a gene: 5. CDR1 and CDR2 from the germline V gene are DFQATT and SNEGSKA (reference sequence). TCRdb analysed the 5' RACE reads with MiXCR anew, one entry per CDR3 protein. In the table there are 87,000 or so distinct CDR3 sequences, roughly 3.3% of which are singletons. There are a few counts of this clonotype. The chain carries TRBV20-1 and TRBJ2-5, with 11 positions matching TRBD2. Input material: PBMCs. This clonotype was sampled from a woman in her forties or fifties with multiple sclerosis. CDR3 in DNA: TGCAGTGCTAGAGCTCCGGGACTAGCGGTAGAGACCCAGTACTTC. Translated, it gives CSARAPGLAVETQYF.